This T cell receptor (beta chain) was obtained from a study of T-cell reconstitution after alpha-beta-depleted transplantation in children. During its preparation, the TCRbeta library received unique molecular identifiers. A single record per CDR3 protein comes from TCRdb applying MiXCR to the PCR reads. The sample holds some 520,000 distinct CDR3 sequences, 30% to 35% seen once. CDR1 and CDR2 from the germline V gene are SEHNR and FQNEAQ (reference sequence). The CDR3 has 15 residues. V shed 5 bases and J 4 bases; nucleotides not matched to a gene: 7. The chain joins TRBV7-9 to TRBJ1-1; 10 bases align to TRBD1. This sample comprised PBMCs from the stem cell graft donor, obtained from the stem cell graft. This TCR came from a human donor who donated a stem cell graft to a child with aplastic anemia. CDR3 region: CASSPGQGMATEAFF. The DNA for the CDR3 is TGTGCCAGCAGCCCGGGACAGGGGATGGCCACTGAAGCTTTCTTT.